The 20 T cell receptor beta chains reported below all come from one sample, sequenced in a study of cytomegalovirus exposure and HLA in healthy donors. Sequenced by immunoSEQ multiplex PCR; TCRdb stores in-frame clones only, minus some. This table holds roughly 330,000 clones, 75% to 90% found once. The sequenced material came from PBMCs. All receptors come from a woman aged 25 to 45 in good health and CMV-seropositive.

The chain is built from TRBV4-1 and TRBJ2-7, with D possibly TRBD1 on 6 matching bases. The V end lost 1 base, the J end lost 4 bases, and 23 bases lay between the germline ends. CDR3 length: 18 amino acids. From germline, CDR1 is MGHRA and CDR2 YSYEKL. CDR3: CASSQVFPRHRESYEQYF. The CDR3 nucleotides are TGCGCCAGCAGCCAAGTTTTCCCCCGTCACAGGGAGTCTTACGAGCAGTACTTC.

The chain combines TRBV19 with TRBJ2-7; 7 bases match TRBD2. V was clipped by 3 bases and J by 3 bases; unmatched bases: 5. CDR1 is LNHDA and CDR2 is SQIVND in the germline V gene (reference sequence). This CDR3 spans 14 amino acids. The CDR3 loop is CASSIPGLDYEQYF. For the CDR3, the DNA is TGTGCCAGTAGTATTCCTGGACTAGACTACGAGCAGTACTTC.

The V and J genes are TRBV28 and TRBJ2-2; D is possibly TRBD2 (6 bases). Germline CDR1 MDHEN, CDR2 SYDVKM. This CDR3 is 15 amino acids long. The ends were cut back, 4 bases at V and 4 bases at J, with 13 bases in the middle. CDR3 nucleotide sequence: TGTGCCAGCAGTTCTCCGGGAGAGTTCACCGGGGAGCTGTTTTTT. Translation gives CASSSPGEFTGELFF.

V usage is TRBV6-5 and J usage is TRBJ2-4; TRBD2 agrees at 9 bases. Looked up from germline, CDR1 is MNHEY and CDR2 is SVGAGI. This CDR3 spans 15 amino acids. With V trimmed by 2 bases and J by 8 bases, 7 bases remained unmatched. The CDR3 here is CASSYDSGGIDIQYF. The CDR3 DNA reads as TGTGCCAGCAGTTACGATAGCGGGGGTATTGACATTCAGTACTTC.

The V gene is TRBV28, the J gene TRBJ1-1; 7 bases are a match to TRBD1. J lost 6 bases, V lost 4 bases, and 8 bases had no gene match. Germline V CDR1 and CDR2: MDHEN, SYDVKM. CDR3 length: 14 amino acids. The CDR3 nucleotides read TGTGCCAGCAGTTCCCCACAGGGACAGTCTGAAGCTTTCTTT. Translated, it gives CASSSPQGQSEAFF.

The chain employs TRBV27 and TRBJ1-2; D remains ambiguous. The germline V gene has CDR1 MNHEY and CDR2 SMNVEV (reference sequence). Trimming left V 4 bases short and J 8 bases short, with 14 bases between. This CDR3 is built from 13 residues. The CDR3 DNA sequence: TGTGCCAGCAGTTCAAGGGAGGATAGGGGCTACACCTTC. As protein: CASSSREDRGYTF.

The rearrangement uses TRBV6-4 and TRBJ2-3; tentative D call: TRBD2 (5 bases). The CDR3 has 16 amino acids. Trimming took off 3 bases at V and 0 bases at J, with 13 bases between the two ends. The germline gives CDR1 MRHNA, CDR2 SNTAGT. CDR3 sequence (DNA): TGTGCCAGCAGTGAGGCAGCGGAACCTAGCACAGATACGCAGTATTTT. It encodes CASSEAAEPSTDTQYF.

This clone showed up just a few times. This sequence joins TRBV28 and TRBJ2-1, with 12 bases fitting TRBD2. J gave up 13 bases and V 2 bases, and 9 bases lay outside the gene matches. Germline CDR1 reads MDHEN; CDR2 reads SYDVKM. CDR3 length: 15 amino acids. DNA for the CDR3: TGTGCCAGCAGTTTAAGGACTAGCGGGATTCATGGCCAGTTCTTC. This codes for CASSLRTSGIHGQFF.

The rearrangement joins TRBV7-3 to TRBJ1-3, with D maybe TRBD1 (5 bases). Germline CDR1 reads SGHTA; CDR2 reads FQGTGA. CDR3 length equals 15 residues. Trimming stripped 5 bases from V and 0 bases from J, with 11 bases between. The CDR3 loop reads CASSLGHFSGNTIYF. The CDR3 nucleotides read TGTGCCAGCAGCCTCGGACACTTCTCTGGAAACACCATATATTTT.

CDR3 sequence reads: CASSLGTSTDTQYF. CDR3 coding DNA: TGTGCCAGCAGCTTAGGGACAAGCACAGATACGCAGTATTTT. The chain couples TRBV13 to TRBJ2-3, with D uncertain. V lost 0 bases and J 0 bases, leaving 4 bases between the germline ends. The CDR3 consists of 14 residues. The germline CDR1 and CDR2 sequences are PRHDT and FYEKMQ (reference sequence).

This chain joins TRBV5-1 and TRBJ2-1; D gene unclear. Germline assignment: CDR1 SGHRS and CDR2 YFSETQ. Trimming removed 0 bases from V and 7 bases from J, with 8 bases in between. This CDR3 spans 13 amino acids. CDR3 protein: CASSLGEGNEQFF. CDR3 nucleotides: TGCGCCAGCAGCTTGGGGGAAGGGAATGAGCAGTTCTTC.

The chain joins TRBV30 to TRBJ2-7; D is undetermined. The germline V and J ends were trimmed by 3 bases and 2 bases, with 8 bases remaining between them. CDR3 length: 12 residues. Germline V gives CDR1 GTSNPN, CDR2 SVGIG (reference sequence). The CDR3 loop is CAWRPLTYEQYF. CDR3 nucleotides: TGTGCCTGGAGGCCCCTAACCTACGAGCAGTACTTC.

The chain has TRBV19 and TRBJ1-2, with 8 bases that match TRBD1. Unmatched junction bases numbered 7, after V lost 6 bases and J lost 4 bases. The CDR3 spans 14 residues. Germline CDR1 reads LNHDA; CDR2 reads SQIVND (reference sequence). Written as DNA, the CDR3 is TGTGCCAGTAGCGCACCGGGACAGGTCTATGGCTACACCTTC. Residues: CASSAPGQVYGYTF. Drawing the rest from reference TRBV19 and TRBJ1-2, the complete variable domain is DGGITQSPKYLFRKEGQNVTLSCEQNLNHDAMYWYRQDPGQGLRLIYYSQIVNDFQKGDIAEGYSVSREKKESFPLTVTSAQKNPTAFYLCASSAPGQVYGYTFGSGTRLTVV.

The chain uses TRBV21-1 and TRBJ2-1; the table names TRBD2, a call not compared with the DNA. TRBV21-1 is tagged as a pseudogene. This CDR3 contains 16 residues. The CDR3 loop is CASSNRGRSTYNEQFF. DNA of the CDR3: TGTGCCAGCAGCAATCGCGGGAGATCTACCTACAATGAGCAGTTCTTC.

CDR3 nucleotides: TGTGCCAGCCAAGTCTTAGCGGGAGGGCCCTACGAGCAGTACTTC. Translation gives CASQVLAGGPYEQYF. The chain combines TRBV18 with TRBJ2-7, with 11 nucleotides matching TRBD2. V lost 8 bases and J lost 2; bases outside the gene matches: 8. Germline loops: CDR1 KGHSH, CDR2 LQKENI. This CDR3 is 15 amino acids long. Looking up the rest from reference TRBV18 and TRBJ2-7 gives the full variable domain: NAGVMQNPRHLVRRRGQEARLRCSPMKGHSHVYWYRQLPEEGLKFMVYLQKENIIDESGMPKERFSAEFPKEGPSILRIQQVVRGDSAAYFCASQVLAGGPYEQYFGPGTRLTVT.

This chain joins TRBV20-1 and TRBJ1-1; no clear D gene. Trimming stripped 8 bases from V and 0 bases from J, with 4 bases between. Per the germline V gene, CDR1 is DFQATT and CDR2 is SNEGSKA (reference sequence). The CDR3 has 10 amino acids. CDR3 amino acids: CSQVNTEAFF. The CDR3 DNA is TGCAGTCAGGTGAACACTGAAGCTTTCTTT.

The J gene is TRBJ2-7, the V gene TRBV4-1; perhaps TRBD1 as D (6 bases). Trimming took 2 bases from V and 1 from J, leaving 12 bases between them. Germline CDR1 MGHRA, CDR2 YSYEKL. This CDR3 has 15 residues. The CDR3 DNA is TGCGCCAGCAGCCAACAGGGGTACTCTTCCTACGAGCAGTACTTC. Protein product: CASSQQGYSSYEQYF.

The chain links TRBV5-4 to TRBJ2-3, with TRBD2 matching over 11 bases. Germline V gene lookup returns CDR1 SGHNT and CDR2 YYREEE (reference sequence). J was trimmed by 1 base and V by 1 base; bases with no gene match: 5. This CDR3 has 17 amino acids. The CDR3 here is CASSLHLLAGGTDTQYF. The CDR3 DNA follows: TGTGCCAGCAGCTTGCACCTACTAGCGGGGGGCACAGATACGCAGTATTTT. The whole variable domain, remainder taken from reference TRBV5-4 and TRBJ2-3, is ETGVTQSPTHLIKTRGQQVTLRCSSQSGHNTVSWYQQALGQGPQFIFQYYREEENGRGNFPPRFSGLQFPNYSSELNVNALELDDSALYLCASSLHLLAGGTDTQYFGPGTRLTVL.

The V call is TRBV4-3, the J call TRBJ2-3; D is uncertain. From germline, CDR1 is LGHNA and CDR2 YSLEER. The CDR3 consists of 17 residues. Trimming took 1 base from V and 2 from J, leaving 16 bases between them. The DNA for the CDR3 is TGCGCCAGCAGCCAAGCTGCTTATGGAACGGACACAGATACGCAGTATTTT. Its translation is CASSQAAYGTDTDTQYF.

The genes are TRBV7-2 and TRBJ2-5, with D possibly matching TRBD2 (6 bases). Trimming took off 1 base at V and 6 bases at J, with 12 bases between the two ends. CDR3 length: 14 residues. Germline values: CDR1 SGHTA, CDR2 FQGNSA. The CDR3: CASSLGVGGKTQYF. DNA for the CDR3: TGTGCCAGCAGCTTAGGTGTGGGGGGAAAGACCCAGTACTTC.